These 10 T cell receptor beta chains originate from one sample sequenced in a study of CD8 T cells in Susac syndrome. RNA amounts of roughly 0.45 to 1 ug underwent reverse transcription with random hexamers. TCRdb analysed the immunoSEQ multiplex PCR reads with MiXCR anew, one entry per CDR3 protein. Counted here are roughly 190,000 distinct CDR3 sequences, 95% occurring once; the ten biggest clones make up around 0.16%. The sequenced material came from CD8+ T cells from PBMCs. The origin of the receptors is a human donor with Susac syndrome.

The chain joins TRBV10-3 to TRBJ2-1; 10 bases line up with TRBD2. Germline CDR1 and CDR2: ENHRY and SYGVKD. V lost 5 bases and J lost 2; bases outside the gene matches: 6. The CDR3 sequence is 16 residues long. This CDR3 reads CAISSSAGGPYNEQFF. The CDR3 DNA reads TGTGCCATCAGTTCGTCAGCGGGAGGGCCCTACAATGAGCAGTTCTTC.

This chain links TRBV18 with TRBJ1-1, with 7 bases identical to TRBD1. The CDR3 loop spans 15 amino acids. With V trimmed by 4 bases and J by 4 bases, 9 bases remained unmatched. Per germline, CDR1 KGHSH and CDR2 LQKENI. This CDR3 reads CASSLTGARGTEAFF. As DNA, the CDR3 is TGTGCCAGCTCACTAACAGGGGCGCGCGGCACTGAAGCTTTCTTT.

The chain employs TRBV15 and TRBJ2-1; weak D call: TRBD2 (5 bases). Trimming left V 6 bases short and J 8 bases short, with 11 bases between. The length of the CDR3 is 12 residues. CDR1 and CDR2 (germline): LNHNV, YYDKDF (reference sequence). This CDR3 reads CATRLTGDEQFF. The CDR3 DNA reads TGTGCCACCAGACTGACCGGGGATGAGCAGTTCTTC.

V is TRBV5-1 and J is TRBJ2-2; D not resolved. CDR3 length: 15 amino acids. Trimming pared 0 bases from V and 4 bases from J, leaving 10 bases between. Germline V CDR1 and CDR2: SGHRS, YFSETQ. Here the CDR3 DNA reads TGCGCCAGCAGCTTGGATGGTTGGAGCACCGGGGAGCTGTTTTTT. The encoded protein is CASSLDGWSTGELFF.

The chain recombines TRBV2 with TRBJ2-1, with 7 nucleotides matching TRBD2. The CDR3 consists of 15 residues. Germline V lookup: CDR1 SNHLY, CDR2 FYNNEI. With 2 bases clipped from V and 3 bases from J, the junction kept 4 bases outside the gene matches. CDR3 in amino acids: CASSELAGNYNEQFF. The CDR3 nucleotides read TGTGCCAGCAGTGAATTAGCGGGTAACTACAATGAGCAGTTCTTC.

The J gene is TRBJ2-3, the V gene TRBV6-6; D is ambiguous. CDR1 and CDR2 from the germline V gene are MNHNY and SVGAGI (reference sequence). This CDR3 has 11 amino acids. The V end was cut by 8 bases, the J end by 0 bases, with 3 bases between. DNA of the CDR3: TGTGCCAGCGGTAGCACAGATACGCAGTATTTT. It translates to CASGSTDTQYF.

The chain combines TRBV15 with TRBJ1-4; D is unresolved. CDR3 size: 14 residues. V lost 1 base, J lost 0 bases, and 3 bases lay in between. Germline V CDR1 and CDR2: LNHNV, YYDKDF (reference sequence). In nucleotides, the CDR3 is TGTGCCACCAGCAGAGCAGCAACTAATGAAAAACTGTTTTTT. Encoded protein: CATSRAATNEKLFF. The full variable domain, its missing parts supplied by reference TRBV15 and TRBJ1-4, is DAMVIQNPRYQVTQFGKPVTLSCSQTLNHNVMYWYQQKSSQAPKLLFHYYDKDFNNEADTPDNFQSRRPNTSFCFLDIRSPGLGDTAMYLCATSRAATNEKLFFGSGTQLSVL.

The V and J genes are TRBV28 and TRBJ2-5; D might be TRBD1 (6 bases). CDR1 is MDHEN and CDR2 is SYDVKM in the germline V gene. Between the trimmed V and J ends, which lost 3 bases and 2 bases, there was a span of 16 bases. CDR3 length: 16 amino acids. The CDR3 loop reads CASSFSGWTEQETQYF. DNA of the CDR3: TGTGCCAGCAGTTTCTCCGGATGGACAGAGCAAGAGACCCAGTACTTC.

This rearrangement joins TRBV7-9 to TRBJ2-1, with 10 positions matching TRBD1. The CDR3 has 16 residues. The V and J ends lost 1 base and 4 bases, in that order; junction bases with no gene match: 4. Germline assignment: CDR1 SEHNR and CDR2 FQNEAQ (reference sequence). The CDR3 here is CASSLGGTGEYNEQFF. CDR3 DNA: TGTGCCAGCAGCTTAGGTGGGACAGGGGAATACAATGAGCAGTTCTTC.

This chain connects TRBV3-1 to TRBJ1-1; D is unclear. The V gene's germline CDR1 is LGHDT and CDR2 YNNKEL (reference sequence). Trimming removed 1 base from V and 13 bases from J, with 4 bases in between. CDR3 length: 9 amino acids. CDR3 coding DNA: TGTGCCAGCAGCCAAGTTAATTTCTTT. This translates into CASSQVNFF.